What follows are 24 T cell receptor beta chains derived from one specimen sequenced in a study of cytomegalovirus exposure and HLA in healthy donors. Primers for the PCR totalled 60 Vbeta and 13 Jbeta. Some clones are missing from TCRdb's copy, which holds only in-frame ones; the method was immunoSEQ multiplex PCR. The data show 65,000 to 80,000 clones, roughly three quarters seen once. Sequencing input: PBMCs. These receptors came from a middle-aged woman in good health and CMV-seropositive.

The CDR3 is CASSRRTPAPDTQYF. For the CDR3, the DNA is TGCGCCAGCAGCCGTCGGACTCCCGCTCCAGATACGCAGTATTTT. The J gene is TRBJ2-3, the V gene TRBV5-1, with TRBD2 as a possible D gene (5 bases). CDR1 is SGHRS, CDR2 YFSETQ, per germline. The CDR3 has 15 amino acids. V was shortened by 4 bases and J by 4 bases, with 16 bases between the two germline ends. Complete variable domain (other parts from reference TRBV5-1 and TRBJ2-3): KAGVTQTPRYLIKTRGQQVTLSCSPISGHRSVSWYQQTPGQGLQFLFEYFSETQRNKGNFPGRFSGRQFSNSRSEMNVSTLELGDSALYLCASSRRTPAPDTQYFGPGTRLTVL.

The genes are TRBV5-1 and TRBJ2-1; 10 bases are a match to TRBD1. Germline V lookup: CDR1 SGHRS, CDR2 YFSETQ. V dropped 4 bases and J dropped 7; count of bases not matched to a gene: 8. The CDR3 runs 15 residues. CDR3 loop: CASSATGTGVNEQFF. The CDR3 nucleotides read TGCGCCAGCAGCGCCACCGGGACAGGGGTTAATGAGCAGTTCTTC.

The rearrangement links TRBV9 to TRBJ1-3; D is uncertain. V gave up 2 bases and J gave up 0 bases, with 6 bases separating them. CDR3 size: 14 residues. Germline CDR1 reads SGDLS; CDR2 reads YYNGEE. CDR3 amino acids: CASSVTDSGNTIYF. CDR3 coding DNA: TGTGCCAGCAGCGTCACAGACTCTGGAAACACCATATATTTT.

The chain combines TRBV19 with TRBJ2-7; 7 bases agree with TRBD1. The CDR3 contains 14 residues. Germline V gene lookup returns CDR1 LNHDA and CDR2 SQIVND (reference sequence). V lost 4 bases to trimming and J lost 4 bases; unmatched junction nucleotides: 7. The CDR3, as DNA: TGTGCCAGTAGTAGCCTGACAGGGCGATACGAGCAGTACTTC. Encoded protein: CASSSLTGRYEQYF.

V and J are TRBV30 and TRBJ1-5, with 9 bases fitting TRBD1. The CDR3 has 15 amino acids. CDR1 is GTSNPN and CDR2 is SVGIG in the germline V gene (reference sequence). The trim removed 0 bases at V and 4 bases at J, leaving 4 bases unmatched. CDR3 in DNA: TGTGCCTGGAGTGTATTAGGGACAGGGAATCAGCCCCAGCATTTT. This codes for CAWSVLGTGNQPQHF.

The rearrangement uses TRBV4-2 and TRBJ1-1; 8 bases map to TRBD1. The CDR3 sequence is 15 residues long. V lost 0 bases to trimming and J lost 6 bases; unmatched junction nucleotides: 6. Per the germline V gene, CDR1 is LGHNA and CDR2 is YNFKEQ. DNA of the CDR3: TGTGCCAGCAGCCAAGAGGGTCAGGGGGCCCCTGAAGCTTTCTTT. Translation gives CASSQEGQGAPEAFF.

The rearrangement links TRBV29-1 to TRBJ1-1; 9 positions match TRBD1. Germline loops: CDR1 SQVTM, CDR2 ANQGSEA. The trim removed 1 base at V and 6 bases at J, leaving 9 bases unmatched. The length of the CDR3 is 15 residues. CDR3 sequence (DNA): TGCAGCGTTGAAGGCGGGTGGGGACAGGGTGCTGAAGCTTTCTTT. Its protein product is CSVEGGWGQGAEAFF.

The chain combines TRBV5-1 with TRBJ2-3; TRBD2 agrees at 9 bases. The CDR3 is 18 residues long. Germline loops: CDR1 SGHRS, CDR2 YFSETQ. The junction had 10 bases not matched to a gene; V was cut back by 0 bases and J by 2 bases. In nucleotides, the CDR3 is TGCGCCAGCAGCTTGGCCGGGGCTAGCGGGGCGAACACAGATACGCAGTATTTT. This codes for CASSLAGASGANTDTQYF.

V usage is TRBV2 and J usage is TRBJ1-3, with 9 bases lining up with TRBD1. Unmatched junction bases numbered 6, after V lost 6 bases and J lost 0 bases. Per the germline V gene, CDR1 is SNHLY and CDR2 is FYNNEI. This CDR3 comprises 16 residues. The CDR3 DNA is TGTGCCAGCAGAGGGGACAGGGTTTCCTCTGGAAACACCATATATTTT. Protein product: CASRGDRVSSGNTIYF.

The V call is TRBV10-3, the J call TRBJ1-2, with D uncertain. The germline V gene encodes CDR1 ENHRY and CDR2 SYGVKD. Trimming shortened V by 10 bases and J by 7 bases, and 10 bases separated the two germline ends. This CDR3 is 10 amino acids long. This CDR3 reads CASKGSGYTF. CDR3 in DNA: TGTGCCAGCAAAGGGAGTGGCTACACCTTC.

The chain couples TRBV7-2 to TRBJ2-5, with D possibly being TRBD1 (5 bases). The CDR3 is made up of 13 amino acids. Germline CDR1 SGHTA, CDR2 FQGNSA. Trimming left V 7 bases short and J 5 bases short, with 14 bases between. The CDR3 region has the DNA TGTGCCAGCACCATCAGGGCACGGGAGACCCAGTACTTC. The encoded protein is CASTIRARETQYF.

Concerning this clone: Other DNA sequences within the sample encode an identical CDR3. CDR3 sequence: CSVVRGGNEQFF. The CDR3 region has the DNA TGCAGCGTTGTACGTGGGGGGAATGAGCAGTTCTTC. The J gene is TRBJ2-1, the V gene TRBV29-1, with a possible D match to TRBD2 (6 bases). The germline V and J ends were trimmed by 4 bases and 7 bases, with 11 bases remaining between them. Germline V lookup: CDR1 SQVTM, CDR2 ANQGSEA. The length of the CDR3 is 12 residues.

This clone has just a few counts. The rearrangement joins TRBV29-1 to TRBJ2-5, with a weak D call TRBD2 (7 bases). Trimming removed 4 bases from V and 5 bases from J, with 14 bases in between. Germline V gives CDR1 SQVTM, CDR2 ANQGSEA. This CDR3 is 13 amino acids long. CDR3 coding DNA: TGCAGCGTTGGGGGGGGCTCAGAGGAGACCCAGTACTTC. Translated, it gives CSVGGGSEETQYF.

The chain couples TRBV29-1 to TRBJ2-5; 12 bases agree with TRBD1. V was pared by 5 bases and J by 2 bases, with 6 bases of the junction left unmatched. The CDR3 length is 15 residues. Germline V gene sequence: CDR1 SQVTM, CDR2 ANQGSEA. The DNA of the CDR3 is TGCAGCGTTTTCCGGGACAGGGGGCCGCAAGAGACCCAGTACTTC. Protein product: CSVFRDRGPQETQYF.

The count of this clone is one. The CDR3 reads CASSPNSASYNEQFF. CDR3 nucleotides: TGTGCCAGCTCACCCAATAGCGCCTCTTACAATGAGCAGTTCTTC. The chain employs TRBV18 and TRBJ2-1; possibly TRBD2 for D (5 bases). Germline CDR1 is KGHSH and CDR2 is LQKENI. CDR3 length equals 15 residues. The V and J ends lost 3 bases and 4 bases respectively, with 13 bases between them.

The chain is built from TRBV6-1 and TRBJ2-7; 8 bases are a match to TRBD1. Germline CDR1 MNHNS, CDR2 SASEGT. CDR3 size: 15 residues. Trimming at V came to 7 bases and at J to 0 bases, leaving 8 bases not matched to a gene. For the CDR3, the DNA is TGTGCCAGCACCTACAGTGACAGGGGCTCCTACGAGCAGTACTTC. Encoded protein: CASTYSDRGSYEQYF.

The chain combines TRBV29-1 with TRBJ2-2; 12 bases agree with TRBD2. This CDR3 has 16 residues. V gave up 6 bases and J gave up 0 bases; unmatched junction bases: 5. Germline V gene sequence: CDR1 SQVTM, CDR2 ANQGSEA. CDR3 residues: CSVERTSGANTGELFF. The CDR3 DNA reads as TGCAGCGTCGAGAGGACTAGCGGGGCGAACACCGGGGAGCTGTTTTTT.

The chain is built from TRBV5-1 and TRBJ1-4, with 8 bases that match TRBD1. CDR3 length: 16 amino acids. Germline-derived CDR1 and CDR2 are SGHRS and YFSETQ. Germline trimming cut 2 bases from V and 2 bases from J; bases unmatched to any gene: 5. CDR3 residues: CASSFQGATTNEKLFF. The CDR3 nucleotides are TGCGCCAGCAGCTTTCAGGGGGCCACGACTAATGAAAAACTGTTTTTT.

This chain links TRBV6-1 with TRBJ1-5; no reliable D call. Germline values: CDR1 MNHNS, CDR2 SASEGT. This CDR3 comprises 15 residues. V dropped 7 bases and J dropped 0 bases, with 13 bases sitting between them. The CDR3 DNA follows: TGTGCCAGCAAAACGGGGTTAGATAGCAATCAGCCCCAGCATTTT. Encoded protein: CASKTGLDSNQPQHF.

The genes are TRBV9 and TRBJ2-3, with a possible D match to TRBD2 (5 bases). Between the trimmed V and J ends, which lost 1 base and 1 base, there was a span of 13 bases. There are 16 residues in the CDR3. Germline lookup yields CDR1 SGDLS and CDR2 YYNGEE. The CDR3 sequence is CASSVKPGMGTDTQYF. As DNA, the CDR3 is TGTGCCAGCAGCGTAAAGCCCGGGATGGGCACAGATACGCAGTATTTT.

The chain has TRBV7-9 and TRBJ2-2; 10 bases agree with TRBD1. Germline CDR1 and CDR2: SEHNR and FQNEAQ (reference sequence). Trimming took 5 bases from V and 7 from J; bases not matched to a gene: 10. There are 16 residues in the CDR3. The CDR3 bases are TGTGCCAGCAGCCAGGGAGGACAGGGGGGCGTCGGGGAGCTGTTTTTT. Its translation is CASSQGGQGGVGELFF.

V is TRBV18 and J is TRBJ1-4; the D is unclear. CDR1 is KGHSH, CDR2 LQKENI, per germline. There are 12 residues in the CDR3. V lost 11 bases, J lost 4 bases, and 11 bases lay in between. CDR3 residues: CAGSLGNEKLFF. The CDR3 DNA sequence: TGTGCCGGGAGCTTGGGTAATGAAAAACTGTTTTTT.

The chain couples TRBV30 to TRBJ1-5; possibly TRBD1 for D (5 bases). CDR3 length: 13 residues. From germline, CDR1 is GTSNPN and CDR2 SVGIG (reference sequence). Deletions cut 0 bases from V and 5 bases from J, with 8 bases between. The CDR3 region is CAWSVGGDQPQHF. DNA for the CDR3: TGTGCCTGGAGTGTCGGGGGAGATCAGCCCCAGCATTTT.

Points on this clone: Germline is not matched at one junction end, which may reflect a read error. This same CDR3 is encoded by further DNA sequences in the sample. DNA of the CDR3: TGCGCCAGCAGCTTCCCGGGACAGGAGAGAGAGACCCAGTACTTC. Translating it yields CASSFPGQERETQYF. The rearrangement links TRBV5-4 to TRBJ2-5; 8 bases are a match to TRBD1. Germline V CDR1 and CDR2: SGHNT, YYREEE (reference sequence). The CDR3 consists of 15 residues.